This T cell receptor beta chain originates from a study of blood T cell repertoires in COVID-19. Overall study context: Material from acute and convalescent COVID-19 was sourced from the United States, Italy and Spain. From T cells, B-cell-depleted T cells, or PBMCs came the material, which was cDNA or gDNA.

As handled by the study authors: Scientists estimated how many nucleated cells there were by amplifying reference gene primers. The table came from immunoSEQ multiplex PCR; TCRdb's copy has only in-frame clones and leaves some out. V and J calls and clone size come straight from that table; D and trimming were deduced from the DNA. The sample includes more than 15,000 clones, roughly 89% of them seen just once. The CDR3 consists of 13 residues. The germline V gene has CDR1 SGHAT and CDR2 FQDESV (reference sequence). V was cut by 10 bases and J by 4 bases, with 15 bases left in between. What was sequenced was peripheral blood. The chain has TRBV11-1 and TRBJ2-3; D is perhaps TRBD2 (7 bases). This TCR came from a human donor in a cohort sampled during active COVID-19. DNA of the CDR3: TGTGCCAACTCTAGGGGGGGCTCAGATACGCAGTATTTT. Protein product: CANSRGGSDTQYF. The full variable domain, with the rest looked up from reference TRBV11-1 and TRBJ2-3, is EAEVAQSPRYKITEKSQAVAFWCDPISGHATLYWYRQILGQGPELLVQFQDESVVDDSQLPKDRFSAERLKGVDSTLKIQPAELGDSAMYLCANSRGGSDTQYFGPGTRLTVL.